Here is one T cell receptor (beta chain) with its context. The data stem from a study of blood T cell repertoires in COVID-19. The overall study: Both acute and convalescent COVID-19 samples were obtained from the United States, Italy and Spain. In each case, the material was cDNA or gDNA derived from T cells, B-cell-depleted T cells, or PBMCs.

In the original processing: Counts of nucleated cells, estimated from reference gene primer amplification, were obtained. Repertoires were generated with immunoSEQ multiplex PCR, while TCRdb's copy carries only in-frame clones and drops some. V and J calls and clone size come straight from that table; D and trimming were deduced from the DNA. The table includes over 300,000 clones, around 82% detected once. With 5 bases removed from V and 0 bases from J, the gap between germline ends came to 9 bases. Germline V gene data show CDR1 as LNHDA and CDR2 as SQIVND (reference sequence). The CDR3 extends over 14 amino acids.

The receptor's source is a woman in her forties or fifties with acute or convalescent COVID-19. V and J are TRBV19 and TRBJ2-3; D might be TRBD1 (5 bases). Sequenced material: peripheral blood. CDR3 nucleotide sequence: TGTGCCAGTAGTCGACAGCCCAGCACAGATACGCAGTATTTT. Its protein product is CASSRQPSTDTQYF. The whole variable domain, filled in from reference TRBV19 and TRBJ2-3, reads DGGITQSPKYLFRKEGQNVTLSCEQNLNHDAMYWYRQDPGQGLRLIYYSQIVNDFQKGDIAEGYSVSREKKESFPLTVTSAQKNPTAFYLCASSRQPSTDTQYFGPGTRLTVL.